A single sample gave rise to the 23 T cell receptor beta chains below, sequenced in a study of T cell clonality in common variable immunodeficiency. TCRdb keeps only in-frame clones here, not all; method: immunoSEQ multiplex PCR. The profile covers about 34,000 clones, none occurring a single time. Sequenced: peripheral blood mononuclear cells. These receptors originate from a person aged 18 to 75 in good health.

This clone was picked up many times. The sequenced fragment ends 3 residues before the CDR3 boundary, so the rest is inferred from the germline J gene. This sequence joins TRBV7-2 and TRBJ1-1, with 7 bases aligning to TRBD1. J was trimmed by 5 bases and V by 5 bases; bases with no gene match: 11. This CDR3 contains 15 residues. CDR1 and CDR2 (germline): SGHTA, FQGNSA. Incomplete CDR3 DNA: TGTGCCAGCAGCCCGTTGACAGGGCGAAGGACTGAA. This encodes CASSPLTGRRTE. In full, the CDR3 reads CASSPLTGRRTEAFF.

The sample holds many counts of this clone. From the germline J gene comes the end of the CDR3, since the read stops 3 residues before it. The genes are TRBV19 and TRBJ2-3; D ambiguous. Trimming cost V 9 bases and J 2 bases, with 12 bases left between them. The CDR3 loop spans 13 amino acids. Germline V gives CDR1 LNHDA, CDR2 SQIVND (reference sequence). The CDR3 DNA, read in part, is TGTGCCAGCCGACTCAAGGTCACAGATACG. This codes for CASRLKVTDT. The CDR3, in full, reads CASRLKVTDTQYF.

In its sample, this clone ranks as medium-sized. The read ends 3 residues before the CDR3 terminus; that terminus is restored from the germline J gene. The rearrangement uses TRBV9 and TRBJ1-1; tentatively, D is TRBD1 (5 bases). V was trimmed by 3 bases and J by 5 bases, leaving 26 bases between them. The CDR3 has 18 residues. Germline V gene data show CDR1 as SGDLS and CDR2 as YYNGEE. CDR3 DNA, as far as it was read: TGTGCCAGCAGCGACCGTGGGGACGCTTACCCCGGGGGAACTGAA. Protein product: CASSDRGDAYPGGTE. The entire CDR3 protein reads CASSDRGDAYPGGTEAFF.

This clone was detected many times. The sequenced fragment ends 3 residues before the CDR3 boundary, so the rest is inferred from the germline J gene. The chain couples TRBV5-4 to TRBJ1-2; the match to TRBD1 covers 8 bases. The CDR3 extends over 14 amino acids. CDR1 is SGHNT, CDR2 YYREEE, per germline (reference sequence). The V segment lost 1 base and the J segment 7 bases; nucleotides outside the gene matches: 6. The CDR3 loop is CASSLTGQGRGYTF. The covered CDR3 bases are TGTGCCAGCAGCTTGACTGGACAGGGCCGTGGC.

This clone was recorded at least ten times. CDR3 loop: CASSLLQGGTGELFF. The sequenced part of the CDR3 DNA is TGTGCCAGCAGCTTATTACAGGGTGGCACCGGGGAG. V is TRBV7-2 and J is TRBJ2-2; maybe TRBD1 (6 bases). The missing CDR3 end, 3 residues past where the read stops, is filled in from the germline J gene. The V end lost 2 bases, the J end lost 4 bases, and 11 bases lay between the germline ends. The CDR3 totals 15 residues. The germline V gene has CDR1 SGHTA and CDR2 FQGNSA. The variable domain in full, with the rest retrieved from reference TRBV7-2 and TRBJ2-2, is GAGVSQSPSNKVTEKGKDVELRCDPISGHTALYWYRQSLGQGLEFLIYFQGNSAPDKSGLPSDRFSAERTGGSVSTLTIQRTQQEDSAVYLCASSLLQGGTGELFFGEGSRLTVL.

This clone was seen repeatedly, ten times or more. The CDR3 loop reads CAIAQGWGETQYF. CDR3 DNA, as far as it was read: TGTGCCATCGCACAGGGGTGGGGGGAGACC. V and J are TRBV6-2 or TRBV6-3 and TRBJ2-5, with TRBD1 matching over 7 bases. The read terminates 3 residues before the CDR3 end, so the remaining end is supplied by the germline J gene. V trimming: 10 bases; J trimming: 5 bases; junction bases outside the gene matches: 10. Germline lookup yields CDR1 MNHEY and CDR2 SVGEGT. There are 13 residues in the CDR3.

This clone appeared many times. The sequence runs out 3 residues before the end of the CDR3; the remainder is reconstructed from the germline J gene. V is TRBV18 and J is TRBJ1-1, with 8 bases aligning to TRBD1. The J segment lost 3 bases and the V segment lost 6 bases, leaving 6 bases of the junction unmatched. CDR3 size: 14 residues. Germline lookup yields CDR1 KGHSH and CDR2 LQKENI. The CDR3 protein is CASSSTGADTEAFF. Partial CDR3 DNA: TGTGCCAGCTCCTCGACAGGGGCGGACACTGAA.

This clone has a count of ten or more. The CDR3 end lies 3 residues beyond the end of the read and is filled in from the germline J gene. This chain connects TRBV20-1 to TRBJ2-5; 11 bases match TRBD2. The CDR3 sequence is 17 residues long. Per the germline V gene, CDR1 is DFQATT and CDR2 is SNEGSKA (reference sequence). V dropped 6 bases and J dropped 5; count of bases not matched to a gene: 17. The CDR3 is CSADGATGTSGGETQYF. The sequenced CDR3 bases are TGCAGTGCCGACGGGGCAACCGGGACTAGCGGAGGGGAGACC.

This clone was recorded many times. The read terminates 3 residues ahead of where the CDR3 ends, so the germline J gene completes it. This chain connects TRBV5-1 to TRBJ2-7; 9 bases fit TRBD1. The CDR3 length is 14 residues. Germline V gene data show CDR1 as SGHRS and CDR2 as YFSETQ. The trim removed 1 base at V and 5 bases at J, leaving 4 bases unmatched. The part of the CDR3 DNA that was read is TGCGCCAGCAGCTTGATGGGGGACAGGGACGAG. This codes for CASSLMGDRDE. The whole CDR3 sequence is CASSLMGDRDEQYF.

This clone was counted many times. The CDR3 extends 3 residues past the end of the read, so its final part is completed from the germline J gene. This sequence joins TRBV7-2 and TRBJ1-1; TRBD1 matches 7 bases. V was pared by 1 base and J by 4 bases, with 3 bases of the junction left unmatched. CDR3 length equals 14 residues. Germline values: CDR1 SGHTA, CDR2 FQGNSA. Here the CDR3 reads CASSLVGGVTEAFF. CDR3 DNA (partial): TGTGCCAGCAGCTTAGTAGGGGGCGTCACTGAA. The full variable domain, in which reference TRBV7-2 and TRBJ1-1 provide the parts outside the CDR3, is GAGVSQSPSNKVTEKGKDVELRCDPISGHTALYWYRQSLGQGLEFLIYFQGNSAPDKSGLPSDRFSAERTGGSVSTLTIQRTQQEDSAVYLCASSLVGGVTEAFFGQGTRLTVV.

This clone was observed many times. Read data end 3 residues before the CDR3 end; the end is taken from the germline J gene. The chain links TRBV30 to TRBJ1-2, with D perhaps matching TRBD1 (5 bases). CDR3 length: 16 residues. With 2 bases removed from V and 1 base from J, the gap between germline ends came to 17 bases. Germline CDR1 and CDR2: GTSNPN and SVGIG (reference sequence). The DNA read from the CDR3 is TGTGCCTGGAGTCTTCTCCGACAGAGAGATAACTATGGC. Residues: CAWSLLRQRDNYG. The entire CDR3 reads CAWSLLRQRDNYGYTF.

This clone was found many times. CDR3 sequence: CASSSGTGNTEAFF. The sequenced CDR3 bases are TGTGCCAGTAGTTCCGGGACAGGGAACACTGAA. The rearrangement joins TRBV19 to TRBJ1-1, with 8 bases that match TRBD1. With the read ending 3 residues before the CDR3 end, the germline J gene is used to fill in that end. The germline CDR1 and CDR2 sequences are LNHDA and SQIVND (reference sequence). J was trimmed by 1 base and V by 5 bases; bases with no gene match: 3. CDR3 length: 14 amino acids.

This clone occurred many times. The DNA ends 3 residues before the CDR3 does, and the rest of the CDR3 is filled in from the germline J gene. This chain joins TRBV5-6 and TRBJ1-4; D is perhaps TRBD1 (6 bases). Trimming took 2 bases from V and 3 from J, leaving 8 bases between them. The CDR3 contains 14 residues. Germline V gene sequence: CDR1 SGHDT, CDR2 YYEEEE. The sequenced part of the CDR3 DNA is TGTGCCAGCAGCTTCAGGGGAGCTAATGAAAAA. Translation: CASSFRGANEK. The full CDR3 protein reads CASSFRGANEKLFF.

In this sample, this clone turned up many times. The CDR3 goes on 3 residues after the read ends, and that part is filled in from the germline J gene. This chain uses TRBV18 with TRBJ2-5; 13 bases are a match to TRBD2. Germline trimming cut 5 bases from V and 1 base from J; bases unmatched to any gene: 7. Looked up from germline, CDR1 is KGHSH and CDR2 is LQKENI. The CDR3 runs 17 residues. CDR3 DNA (partial): TGTGCCAGCTCAAGACTAGCGGGAGGAGGTGGCCAAGAGACC. This translates into CASSRLAGGGGQET. The whole CDR3 reads CASSRLAGGGGQETQYF.

This clone came up many times. The read stops 3 residues short of the end of the CDR3; the missing end is completed from the germline J gene. This sequence joins TRBV30 and TRBJ1-3; D is perhaps TRBD1 (5 bases). Germline V CDR1 and CDR2: GTSNPN, SVGIG (reference sequence). V lost 1 base, J lost 2 bases, and 9 bases lay in between. The CDR3 runs 14 residues. The part of the CDR3 DNA that was read is TGTGCCTGGAGTGCAGGGTCCCCTGGAAACACC. Translated: CAWSAGSPGNT. The full CDR3 protein reads CAWSAGSPGNTIYF. Supplemented by reference TRBV30 and TRBJ1-3, the full variable domain reads SQTIHQWPATLVQPVGSPLSLECTVEGTSNPNLYWYRQAAGRGLQLLFYSVGIGQISSEVPQNLSASRPQDRQFILSSKKLLLSDSGFYLCAWSAGSPGNTIYFGEGSWLTVV.

This clone was picked up many times. The CDR3 is cut off 3 residues early in the read; its end comes from the germline J gene. The rearrangement joins TRBV12-5 to TRBJ1-1, with a weak D call TRBD1 (6 bases). Between the trimmed V and J ends, which lost 1 base and 1 base, there was a span of 10 bases. Germline loops: CDR1 LGHNT, CDR2 FRNRAP. CDR3 length: 15 amino acids. CDR3 amino acids: CASGLGDTRNTEAFF. The CDR3 bases that were read are TGTGCTAGTGGTTTGGGGGACACACGGAACACTGAA.

This clone was seen at least ten times. CDR3 in amino acids: CASRPPMNTEAFF. CDR3 bases read: TGTGCCAGTAGGCCTCCTATGAACACTGAA. The chain joins TRBV19 to TRBJ1-1; D is unclear. The read ends 3 residues before the CDR3 terminus; that terminus is restored from the germline J gene. Trimming cost V 6 bases and J 0 bases, with 8 bases left between them. The CDR3 sequence is 13 residues long. The germline gives CDR1 LNHDA, CDR2 SQIVND (reference sequence). The complete variable domain, with remaining parts taken from reference TRBV19 and TRBJ1-1, reads DGGITQSPKYLFRKEGQNVTLSCEQNLNHDAMYWYRQDPGQGLRLIYYSQIVNDFQKGDIAEGYSVSREKKESFPLTVTSAQKNPTAFYLCASRPPMNTEAFFGQGTRLTVV.

This clone was recorded a few times. The CDR3 goes on 3 residues after the read ends, and that part is filled in from the germline J gene. The gene calls are TRBV6-2 or TRBV6-3 and TRBJ2-1, with 12 bases identical to TRBD2. This CDR3 contains 16 residues. CDR1 is MNHEY and CDR2 is SVGEGT in the germline V gene. The V gene end was trimmed by 6 bases and the J gene end by 7 bases; junction bases not matched to a gene: 10. The CDR3 loop reads CASRYRLAGEGNEQFF. The sequenced part of the CDR3 DNA is TGTGCCAGCAGATACAGACTAGCGGGAGAGGGGAATGAG.

This clone was recorded at least ten times. Read coverage stops 3 residues before the CDR3 terminus; the germline J gene supplies the remainder. The V call is TRBV11-1, the J call TRBJ2-3; no definite D call. The CDR3 is 13 residues long. Germline V gene sequence: CDR1 SGHAT, CDR2 FQDESV (reference sequence). Trimming shortened V by 0 bases and J by 5 bases, and 6 bases separated the two germline ends. The sequenced CDR3 bases are TGTGCCAGCAGCTTAGCAACGGTAGATACG. Translated: CASSLATVDT. The full CDR3 reads CASSLATVDTQYF.

This clone was recorded at least ten times. Coverage ceases 3 residues before the CDR3 finishes, and the germline J gene fills in the end. The V and J genes are TRBV6-2 or TRBV6-3 and TRBJ2-3; a possible D gene is TRBD2 (6 bases). This CDR3 region has 15 residues. Germline V gene lookup returns CDR1 MNHEY and CDR2 SVGEGT. V was cut by 5 bases and J by 3 bases, with 15 bases left in between. The CDR3 is CASSRTQTRTDTQYF. CDR3 bases read: TGTGCCAGCAGTCGGACTCAGACTAGAACAGATACG.

This clone was seen at least ten times. Sequencing ends 3 residues short of the CDR3 end; the germline J gene provides the rest. The chain combines TRBV9 with TRBJ1-2, with TRBD1 matching 8 bases. The junction had 11 bases not matched to a gene; V was cut back by 3 bases and J by 7 bases. The germline V gene encodes CDR1 SGDLS and CDR2 YYNGEE. The CDR3 contains 15 residues. The DNA read from the CDR3 is TGTGCCAGCAGCGCATCGCAGGGGGCAAGGGTTGGC. Amino acids: CASSASQGARVG. The full CDR3 is CASSASQGARVGYTF.

Ten or more counts support this clone. The sequenced fragment ends 3 residues before the CDR3 boundary, so the rest is inferred from the germline J gene. V and J are TRBV10-3 and TRBJ2-1, with 8 bases identical to TRBD2. The ends lost 2 bases at V and 4 bases at J; junction bases unmatched: 4. CDR1 ENHRY and CDR2 SYGVKD come from the germline V gene. The CDR3 is made up of 15 amino acids. Incomplete CDR3 DNA: TGTGCCATCAGTGAGCGAGCGGGAGCGTACAATGAG. Amino acid sequence: CAISERAGAYNE. The CDR3 in full is CAISERAGAYNEQFF.

This clone was observed many times. The CDR3 end lies 3 residues beyond the end of the read and is filled in from the germline J gene. The chain links TRBV20-1 to TRBJ2-7; D is perhaps TRBD1 (6 bases). V shed 0 bases and J shed 2 bases, with 11 bases lying between them. Germline CDR1 is DFQATT and CDR2 is SNEGSKA (reference sequence). This CDR3 is 14 amino acids long. This CDR3 is CSARDLQGPYEQYF. The CDR3 DNA, read in part, is TGCAGTGCTAGAGATCTACAGGGCCCCTACGAG.